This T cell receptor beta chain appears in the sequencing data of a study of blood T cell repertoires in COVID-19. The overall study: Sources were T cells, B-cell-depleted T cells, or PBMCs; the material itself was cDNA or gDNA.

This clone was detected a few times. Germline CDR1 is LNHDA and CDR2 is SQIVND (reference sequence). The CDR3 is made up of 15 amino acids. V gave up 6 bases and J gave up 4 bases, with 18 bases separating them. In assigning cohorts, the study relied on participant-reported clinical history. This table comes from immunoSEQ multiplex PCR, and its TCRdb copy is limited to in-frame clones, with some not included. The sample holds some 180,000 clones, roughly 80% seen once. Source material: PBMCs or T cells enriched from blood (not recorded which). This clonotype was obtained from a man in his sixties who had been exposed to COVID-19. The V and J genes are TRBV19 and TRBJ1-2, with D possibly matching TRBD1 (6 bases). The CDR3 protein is CASRTTGARVYGYTF. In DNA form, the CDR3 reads TGTGCCAGTAGGACGACAGGAGCCCGAGTCTATGGCTACACCTTC.